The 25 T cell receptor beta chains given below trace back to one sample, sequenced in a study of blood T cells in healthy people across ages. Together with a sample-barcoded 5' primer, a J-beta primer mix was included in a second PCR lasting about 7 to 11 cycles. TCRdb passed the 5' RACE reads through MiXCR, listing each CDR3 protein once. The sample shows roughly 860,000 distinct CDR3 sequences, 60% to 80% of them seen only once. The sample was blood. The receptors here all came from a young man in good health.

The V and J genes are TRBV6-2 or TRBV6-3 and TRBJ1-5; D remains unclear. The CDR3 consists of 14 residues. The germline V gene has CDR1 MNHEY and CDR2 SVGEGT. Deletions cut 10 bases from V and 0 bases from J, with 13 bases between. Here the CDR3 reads CATHSGYSNQPQHF. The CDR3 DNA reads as TGTGCCACCCACTCCGGGTATAGCAATCAGCCCCAGCATTTT.

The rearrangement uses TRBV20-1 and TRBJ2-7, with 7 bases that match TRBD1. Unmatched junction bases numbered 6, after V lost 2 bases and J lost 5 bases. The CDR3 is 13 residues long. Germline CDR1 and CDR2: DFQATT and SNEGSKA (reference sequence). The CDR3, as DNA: TGCAGTGCTAGACGACAGGGCGCTAACGAGCAGTACTTC. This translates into CSARRQGANEQYF.

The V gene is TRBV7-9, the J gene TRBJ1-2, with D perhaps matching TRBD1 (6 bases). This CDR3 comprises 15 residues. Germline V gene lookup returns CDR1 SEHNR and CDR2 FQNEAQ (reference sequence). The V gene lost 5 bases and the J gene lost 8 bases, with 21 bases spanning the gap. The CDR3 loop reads CASSRSEGGGTGYTF. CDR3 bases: TGTGCCAGCAGCAGGTCCGAAGGGGGGGGGACCGGCTACACCTTC. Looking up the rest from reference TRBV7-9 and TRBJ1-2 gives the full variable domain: DTGVSQNPRHKITKRGQNVTFRCDPISEHNRLYWYRQTLGQGPEFLTYFQNEAQLEKSRLLSDRFSAERPKGSFSTLEIQRTEQGDSAMYLCASSRSEGGGTGYTFGSGTRLTVV.

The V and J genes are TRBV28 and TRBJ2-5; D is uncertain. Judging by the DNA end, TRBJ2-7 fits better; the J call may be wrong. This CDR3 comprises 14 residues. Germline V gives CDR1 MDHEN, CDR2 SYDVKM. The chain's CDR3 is CASSLVLMGYEQYF. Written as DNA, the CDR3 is TGTGCCAGCAGTTTGGTACTTATGGGGTACGAGCAGTACTTC.

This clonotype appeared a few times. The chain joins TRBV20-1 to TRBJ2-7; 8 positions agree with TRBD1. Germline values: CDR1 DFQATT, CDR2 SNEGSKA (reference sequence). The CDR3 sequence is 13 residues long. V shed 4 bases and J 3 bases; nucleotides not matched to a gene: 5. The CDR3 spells CSAIPGQVYEQYF. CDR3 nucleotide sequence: TGCAGTGCTATCCCGGGACAGGTCTACGAGCAGTACTTC.

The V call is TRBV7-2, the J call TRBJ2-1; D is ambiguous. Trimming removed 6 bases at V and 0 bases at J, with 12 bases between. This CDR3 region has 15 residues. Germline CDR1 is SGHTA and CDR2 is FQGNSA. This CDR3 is CASSTTPGSYNEQFF. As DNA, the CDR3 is TGTGCCAGCAGTACGACCCCAGGCTCCTACAATGAGCAGTTCTTC. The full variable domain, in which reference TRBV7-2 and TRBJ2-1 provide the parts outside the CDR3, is GAGVSQSPSNKVTEKGKDVELRCDPISGHTALYWYRQSLGQGLEFLIYFQGNSAPDKSGLPSDRFSAERTGGSVSTLTIQRTQQEDSAVYLCASSTTPGSYNEQFFGPGTRLTVL.

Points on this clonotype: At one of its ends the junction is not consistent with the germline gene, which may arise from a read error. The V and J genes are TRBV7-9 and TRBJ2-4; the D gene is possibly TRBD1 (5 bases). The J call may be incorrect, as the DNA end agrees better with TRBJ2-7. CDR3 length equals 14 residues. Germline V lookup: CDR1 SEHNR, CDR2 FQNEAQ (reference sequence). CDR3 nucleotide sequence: TGTGCCGGCAGCTTAGGCTTTCAGGGCTACGAGCAGTACTTC. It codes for CAGSLGFQGYEQYF.

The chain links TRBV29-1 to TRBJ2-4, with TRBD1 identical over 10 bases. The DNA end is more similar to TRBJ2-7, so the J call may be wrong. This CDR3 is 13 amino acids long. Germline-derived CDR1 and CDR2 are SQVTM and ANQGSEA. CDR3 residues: CSVEDRGVYEQYF. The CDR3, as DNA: TGCAGCGTTGAGGACAGGGGGGTCTACGAGCAGTACTTC.

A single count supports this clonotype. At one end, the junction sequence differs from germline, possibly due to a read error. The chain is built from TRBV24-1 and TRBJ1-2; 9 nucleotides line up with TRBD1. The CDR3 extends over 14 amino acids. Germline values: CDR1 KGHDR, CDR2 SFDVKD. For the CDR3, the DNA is TGTGCCACCAGTGATTCGTGGGACAGGGAAGGCTGCACCTTC. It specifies CATSDSWDREGCTF.

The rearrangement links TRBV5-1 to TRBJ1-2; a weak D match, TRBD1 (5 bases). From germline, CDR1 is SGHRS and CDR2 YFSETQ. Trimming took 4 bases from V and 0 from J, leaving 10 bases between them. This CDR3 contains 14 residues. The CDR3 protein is CASSGDRANYGYTF. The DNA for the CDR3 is TGCGCCAGCAGCGGGGACCGAGCTAACTATGGCTACACCTTC.

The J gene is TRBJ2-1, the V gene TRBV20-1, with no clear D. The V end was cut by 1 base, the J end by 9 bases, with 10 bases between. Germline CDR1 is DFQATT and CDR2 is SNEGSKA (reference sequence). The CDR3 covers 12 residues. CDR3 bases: TGCAGTGCTAGAGGAAGTGACCCTGAGCAGTTCTTC. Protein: CSARGSDPEQFF.

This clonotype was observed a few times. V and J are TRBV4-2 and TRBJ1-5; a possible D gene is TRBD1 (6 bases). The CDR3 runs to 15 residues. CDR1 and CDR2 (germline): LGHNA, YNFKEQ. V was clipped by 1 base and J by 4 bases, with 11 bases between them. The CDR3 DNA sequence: TGTGCCAGCAGCCAAGTAGGAGGGGGGAATCAGCCCCAGCATTTT. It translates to CASSQVGGGNQPQHF.

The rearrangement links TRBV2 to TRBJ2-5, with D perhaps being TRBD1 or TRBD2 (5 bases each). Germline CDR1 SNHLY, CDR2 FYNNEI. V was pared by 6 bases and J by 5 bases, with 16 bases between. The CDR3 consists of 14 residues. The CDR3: CASSYGRETETQYF. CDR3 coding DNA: TGTGCCAGCAGCTACGGCAGGGAGACGGAGACCCAGTACTTC.

This CDR3 is CASSPQPLGTDTQYF. Here the CDR3 DNA reads TGTGCCAGCAGCCCGCAGCCACTAGGGACAGATACGCAGTATTTT. V is TRBV3-1 and J is TRBJ2-3, with D possibly being TRBD2 (5 bases). Germline CDR1 reads LGHDT; CDR2 reads YNNKEL (reference sequence). The V end was cut by 4 bases, the J end by 3 bases, with 14 bases between. The CDR3 runs to 15 residues.

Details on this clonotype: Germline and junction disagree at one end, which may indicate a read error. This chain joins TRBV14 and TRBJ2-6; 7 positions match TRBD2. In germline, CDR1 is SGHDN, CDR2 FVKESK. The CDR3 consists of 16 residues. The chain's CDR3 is CASSQVGGAGANVRTF. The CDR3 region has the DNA TGTGCCAGCAGCCAAGTGGGAGGGGCTGGGGCCAACGTCCGGACTTTC.

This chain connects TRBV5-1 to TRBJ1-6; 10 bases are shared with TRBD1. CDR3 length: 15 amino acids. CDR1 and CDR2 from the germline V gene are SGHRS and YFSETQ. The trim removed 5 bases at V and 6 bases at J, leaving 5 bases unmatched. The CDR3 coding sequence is TGCGCCAGCAGGCGGGACAGGGGTAGTAATTCACCCCTCCACTTT. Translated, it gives CASRRDRGSNSPLHF.

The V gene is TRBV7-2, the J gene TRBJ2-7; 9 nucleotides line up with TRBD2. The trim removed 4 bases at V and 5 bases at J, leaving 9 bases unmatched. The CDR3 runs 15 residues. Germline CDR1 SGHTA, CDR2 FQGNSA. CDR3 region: CASSSSGTSRNEQYF. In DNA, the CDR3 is TGTGCCAGCAGCTCCTCCGGGACTAGCAGAAACGAGCAGTACTTC.

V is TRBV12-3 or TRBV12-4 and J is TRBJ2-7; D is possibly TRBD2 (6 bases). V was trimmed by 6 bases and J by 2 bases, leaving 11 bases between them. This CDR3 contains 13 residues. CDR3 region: CASRLGTPYEQYF. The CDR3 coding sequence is TGTGCCAGCAGACTCGGGACTCCCTACGAGCAGTACTTC.

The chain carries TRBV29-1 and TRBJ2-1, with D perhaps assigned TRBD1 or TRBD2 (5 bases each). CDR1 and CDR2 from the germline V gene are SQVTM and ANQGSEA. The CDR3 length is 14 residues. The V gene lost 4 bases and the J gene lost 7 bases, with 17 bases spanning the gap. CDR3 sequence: CSVAGRAEGNEQFF. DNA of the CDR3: TGCAGCGTTGCGGGACGAGCTGAGGGAAATGAGCAGTTCTTC.

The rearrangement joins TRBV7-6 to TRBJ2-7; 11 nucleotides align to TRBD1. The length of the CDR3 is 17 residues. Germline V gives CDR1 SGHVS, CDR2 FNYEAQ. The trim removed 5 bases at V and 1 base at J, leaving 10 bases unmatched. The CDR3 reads CASSPQGQGALSYEQYF. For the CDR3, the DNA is TGTGCCAGCAGCCCTCAAGGACAGGGGGCCCTTTCCTACGAGCAGTACTTC.

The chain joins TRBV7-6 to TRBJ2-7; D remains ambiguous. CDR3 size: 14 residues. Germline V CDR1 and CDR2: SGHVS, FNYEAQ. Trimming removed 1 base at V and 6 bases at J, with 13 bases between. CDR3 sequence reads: CASSLGARGGEQYF. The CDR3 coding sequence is TGTGCCAGCAGCTTAGGGGCTAGAGGCGGCGAGCAGTACTTC.

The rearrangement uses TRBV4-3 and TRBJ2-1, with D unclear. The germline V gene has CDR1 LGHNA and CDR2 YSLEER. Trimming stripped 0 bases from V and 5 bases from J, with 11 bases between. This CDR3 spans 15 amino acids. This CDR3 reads CASSQDSEVHNEQFF. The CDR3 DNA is TGCGCCAGCAGCCAAGACAGTGAAGTACACAATGAGCAGTTCTTC.

The CDR3 is CASSARESYEQYF. The DNA for the CDR3 is TGTGCCAGCAGCGCCCGGGAATCCTACGAGCAGTACTTC. This chain uses TRBV9 with TRBJ2-7; a possible D gene is TRBD2 (5 bases). Germline V gives CDR1 SGDLS, CDR2 YYNGEE. The CDR3 consists of 13 residues. The V end lost 3 bases, the J end lost 1 base, and 8 bases lay between the germline ends.

CDR3 sequence (DNA): TGTGCCAGCAGCGTAGGACAGGGGGCCCCAGAGACCCAGTACTTC. It codes for CASSVGQGAPETQYF. The rearrangement links TRBV9 to TRBJ2-5; 10 bases line up with TRBD1. The CDR3 runs 15 residues. The V gene end was trimmed by 0 bases and the J gene end by 4 bases; junction bases not matched to a gene: 3. Germline CDR1 reads SGDLS; CDR2 reads YYNGEE.

CDR3 nucleotides: TGCGCCAGCAGCCAAGACGGGGCGGGGGGTTACAATGAGCAGTTCTTC. Protein product: CASSQDGAGGYNEQFF. The chain joins TRBV4-3 to TRBJ2-1; 8 nucleotides agree with TRBD2. V gave up 0 bases and J gave up 4 bases; unmatched junction bases: 5. CDR3 length: 16 amino acids. The germline CDR1 and CDR2 sequences are LGHNA and YSLEER.